Described below is a single T cell receptor (beta chain) sequence and its context. A single record per CDR3 protein comes from TCRdb applying MiXCR to the 5' RACE reads. The sample yields hundreds of thousands of distinct CDR3 sequences, 15% to 20% seen once. The sample belongs to a study of identical twins. These records were also assigned to another study, of T cells expressing NK-cell markers. That work contributes: Several of the donors also had these clonotypes leading their CD3+CD56-NKG2C+ fraction.

The specimen was PBMCs. This TCR was recovered from a woman in her late teens or twenties in good health.

In DNA, the CDR3 is TGTGCCAGCAGCTCCCGTGCAGCCGGGGAGCTGTTTTTT. This sequence encodes CASSSRAAGELFF. The chain joins TRBV7-2 to TRBJ2-2; D is ambiguous. Germline V lookup: CDR1 SGHTA, CDR2 FQGNSA. The CDR3 has 13 residues. Trimming left V 4 bases short and J 6 bases short, with 9 bases between.